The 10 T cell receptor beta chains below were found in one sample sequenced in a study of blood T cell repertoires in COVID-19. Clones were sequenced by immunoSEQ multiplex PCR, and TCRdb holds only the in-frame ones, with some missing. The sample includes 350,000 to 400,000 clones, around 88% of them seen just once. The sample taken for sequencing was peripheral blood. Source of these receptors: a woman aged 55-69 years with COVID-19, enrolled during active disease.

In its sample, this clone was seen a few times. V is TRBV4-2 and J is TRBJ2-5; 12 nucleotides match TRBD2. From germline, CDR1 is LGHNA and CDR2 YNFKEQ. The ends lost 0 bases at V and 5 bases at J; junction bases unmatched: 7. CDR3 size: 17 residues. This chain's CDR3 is CASSQDPSGGVRETQYF. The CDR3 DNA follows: TGTGCCAGCAGCCAAGACCCTAGCGGGGGGGTGCGGGAGACCCAGTACTTC.

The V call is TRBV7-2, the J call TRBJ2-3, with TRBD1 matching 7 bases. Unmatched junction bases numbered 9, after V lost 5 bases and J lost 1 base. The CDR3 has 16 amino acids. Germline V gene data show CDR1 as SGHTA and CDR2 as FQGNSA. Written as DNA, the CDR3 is TGTGCCAGCAGCCGCTCCACGACAGGGCGCACAGATACGCAGTATTTT. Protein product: CASSRSTTGRTDTQYF.

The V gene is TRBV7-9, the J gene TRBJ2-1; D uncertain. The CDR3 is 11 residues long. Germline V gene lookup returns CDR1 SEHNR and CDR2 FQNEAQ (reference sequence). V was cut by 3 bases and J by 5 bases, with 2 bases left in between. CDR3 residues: CASSFNNEQFF. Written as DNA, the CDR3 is TGTGCCAGCAGCTTTAACAATGAGCAGTTCTTC.

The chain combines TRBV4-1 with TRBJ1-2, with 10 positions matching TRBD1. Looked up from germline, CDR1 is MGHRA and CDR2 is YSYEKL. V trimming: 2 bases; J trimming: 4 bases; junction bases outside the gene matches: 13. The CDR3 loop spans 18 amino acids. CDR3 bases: TGCGCCAGCAGCCAAACGACAGGGGGCGAACGTACCACCTATGGCTACACCTTC. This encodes CASSQTTGGERTTYGYTF.

The CDR3 coding sequence is TGTGCCAGCAGCCAAGACCAGCGACAGTTCTTC. Translated: CASSQDQRQFF. The chain couples TRBV4-2 to TRBJ2-1; no clear D. The CDR3 has 11 residues. The ends were cut back, 0 bases at V and 13 bases at J, with 7 bases in the middle. Germline CDR1 LGHNA, CDR2 YNFKEQ.

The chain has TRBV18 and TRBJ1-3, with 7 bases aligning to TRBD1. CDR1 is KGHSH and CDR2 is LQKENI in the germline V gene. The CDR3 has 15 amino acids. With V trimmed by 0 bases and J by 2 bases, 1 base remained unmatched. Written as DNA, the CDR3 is TGTGCCAGCTCACCACCCGACAGGGCTGGAAACACCATATATTTT. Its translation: CASSPPDRAGNTIYF.

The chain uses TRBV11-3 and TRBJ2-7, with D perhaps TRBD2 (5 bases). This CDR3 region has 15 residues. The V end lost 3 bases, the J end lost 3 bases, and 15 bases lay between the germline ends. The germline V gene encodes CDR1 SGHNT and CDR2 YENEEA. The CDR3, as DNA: TGTGCCAGCAGCTTCAGGACTCCCGCGAACTACGAGCAGTACTTC. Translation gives CASSFRTPANYEQYF.

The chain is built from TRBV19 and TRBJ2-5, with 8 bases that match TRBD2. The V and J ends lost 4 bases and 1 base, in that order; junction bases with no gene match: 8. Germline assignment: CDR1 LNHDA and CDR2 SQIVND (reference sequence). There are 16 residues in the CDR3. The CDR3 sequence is CASSRGPGGAQETQYF. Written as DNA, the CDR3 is TGTGCCAGTAGTAGGGGTCCCGGGGGGGCCCAAGAGACCCAGTACTTC.

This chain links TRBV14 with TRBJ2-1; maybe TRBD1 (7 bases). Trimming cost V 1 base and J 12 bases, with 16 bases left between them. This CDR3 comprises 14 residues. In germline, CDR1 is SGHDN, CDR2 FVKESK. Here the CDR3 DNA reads TGTGCCAGCAGCCAAGGCGGGACAGTGGGAGGGCAGTTCTTC. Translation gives CASSQGGTVGGQFF.

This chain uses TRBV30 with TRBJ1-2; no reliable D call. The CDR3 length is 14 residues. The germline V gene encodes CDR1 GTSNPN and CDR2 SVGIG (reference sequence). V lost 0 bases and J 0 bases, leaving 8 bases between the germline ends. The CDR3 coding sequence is TGTGCCTGGAGTGTAGCGAGCACTAACTATGGCTACACCTTC. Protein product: CAWSVASTNYGYTF.